This entry lists 18 T cell receptor beta chains sequenced from one sample in a study of T cells in tumors and immune-related adverse events. This table comes from immunoSEQ multiplex PCR, and its TCRdb copy is limited to in-frame clones, with some not included. Among about 20,000 clones listed, 75% to 95% were seen once. Source: lymph node tissue, taken from a patient treated with anti-PD-1 therapy. These receptors were collected from a female donor with metastatic renal cell carcinoma.

V and J are TRBV6-5 and TRBJ2-7; the D is unclear. Trimming removed 2 bases from V and 2 bases from J, with 10 bases in between. The CDR3 consists of 14 residues. The germline V gene encodes CDR1 MNHEY and CDR2 SVGAGI. CDR3: CASSYRSTTYEQYF. The DNA of the CDR3 is TGTGCCAGCAGTTACCGGTCAACCACCTACGAGCAGTACTTC.

The V call is TRBV9, the J call TRBJ2-1; 11 bases are shared with TRBD2. The CDR3 runs 16 residues. Looked up from germline, CDR1 is SGDLS and CDR2 is YYNGEE. The J segment lost 4 bases and the V segment lost 1 base, leaving 4 bases of the junction unmatched. The CDR3 sequence: CASSVLSSGGYNEQFF. Here the CDR3 DNA reads TGTGCCAGCAGCGTATTATCTAGCGGGGGGTACAATGAGCAGTTCTTC.

The rearrangement joins TRBV7-2 to TRBJ2-7, with 8 bases identical to TRBD2. The CDR3 sequence is 17 residues long. CDR1 SGHTA and CDR2 FQGNSA come from the germline V gene. After removal of 4 bases from V and 0 bases from J, the junction contained 11 bases not matched to a gene. CDR3 sequence: CASSWGLGGRSSYEQYF. CDR3 bases: TGTGCCAGCAGCTGGGGACTAGGGGGTCGGAGCTCCTACGAGCAGTACTTC.

The chain combines TRBV5-1 with TRBJ2-7; D is unresolved. The CDR3 length is 12 residues. V was shortened by 0 bases and J by 4 bases, with 5 bases between the two germline ends. Germline CDR1 SGHRS, CDR2 YFSETQ. The CDR3 nucleotides read TGCGCCAGCAGCTTGGGTGGTTACGAGCAGTACTTC. Its protein is CASSLGGYEQYF. The full variable domain, in which reference TRBV5-1 and TRBJ2-7 provide the parts outside the CDR3, is KAGVTQTPRYLIKTRGQQVTLSCSPISGHRSVSWYQQTPGQGLQFLFEYFSETQRNKGNFPGRFSGRQFSNSRSEMNVSTLELGDSALYLCASSLGGYEQYFGPGTRLTVT.

The rearrangement joins TRBV7-9 to TRBJ2-1, with D possibly matching TRBD2 (6 bases). Germline CDR1 and CDR2: SEHNR and FQNEAQ (reference sequence). The CDR3 runs to 14 residues. V gave up 7 bases and J gave up 0 bases, with 10 bases separating them. CDR3 amino acids: CASKGLASYNEQFF. CDR3 in DNA: TGTGCCAGCAAGGGACTTGCCTCCTACAATGAGCAGTTCTTC.

V is TRBV5-4 and J is TRBJ2-1; D might be TRBD1 or TRBD2, each matching 5 bases. V was pared by 7 bases and J by 4 bases, with 15 bases between. The CDR3 is 14 amino acids. Germline CDR1 reads SGHNT; CDR2 reads YYREEE (reference sequence). The DNA for the CDR3 is TGTGCCAGCCTCACCCGGGGCGGTTACAATGAGCAGTTCTTC. This sequence encodes CASLTRGGYNEQFF.

This clone has just one count. The chain uses TRBV25-1 and TRBJ1-2; tentatively, D is TRBD1 (5 bases). Looked up from germline, CDR1 is MGHDK and CDR2 is SYGVNS. The V and J ends lost 2 bases and 7 bases respectively, with 11 bases between them. This CDR3 has 13 amino acids. CDR3 bases: TGTGCCAGCAGTGAACCGGGGCGGAGTGGCTACACCTTC. Translating it yields CASSEPGRSGYTF.

The V call is TRBV27, the J call TRBJ2-6, with D unclear. This CDR3 is built from 16 residues. V shed 5 bases and J shed 0 bases, with 11 bases lying between them. CDR1 and CDR2 (germline): MNHEY, SMNVEV (reference sequence). CDR3 sequence: CASSPSPASGANVLTF. The DNA of the CDR3 is TGTGCCAGCAGTCCCTCCCCAGCCTCTGGGGCCAACGTCCTGACTTTC.

The chain links TRBV19 to TRBJ2-7; possibly TRBD1 or TRBD2 for D (5 bases each). Trimming stripped 5 bases from V and 2 bases from J, with 13 bases between. Germline V gene sequence: CDR1 LNHDA, CDR2 SQIVND (reference sequence). There are 14 residues in the CDR3. This CDR3 is CASSAWGYAYEQYF. CDR3 in DNA: TGTGCCAGTAGTGCTTGGGGGTATGCCTACGAGCAGTACTTC.

This chain connects TRBV2 to TRBJ1-4, with a tentative D call TRBD1 (5 bases). CDR1 is SNHLY, CDR2 FYNNEI, per germline. The length of the CDR3 is 15 residues. Trimming removed 4 bases from V and 4 bases from J, with 13 bases in between. The CDR3 spells CASSALEGYNEKLFF. CDR3 DNA sequence: TGTGCCAGCAGTGCATTGGAGGGGTATAATGAAAAACTGTTTTTT.

The V call is TRBV18, the J call TRBJ2-7, with D uncertain. The V end lost 3 bases, the J end lost 2 bases, and 8 bases lay between the germline ends. The germline CDR1 and CDR2 sequences are KGHSH and LQKENI. The length of the CDR3 is 13 residues. The CDR3 loop is CASSPPNPYEQYF. CDR3 bases: TGTGCCAGCTCACCGCCTAATCCCTACGAGCAGTACTTC.

This chain uses TRBV10-3 with TRBJ2-3; TRBD2 matches 9 bases. V dropped 5 bases and J dropped 4; count of bases not matched to a gene: 7. This CDR3 is 15 amino acids long. In germline, CDR1 is ENHRY, CDR2 SYGVKD. The CDR3 sequence: CAISLAGGQADTQYF. CDR3 sequence (DNA): TGTGCCATCAGTCTTGCGGGGGGGCAAGCAGATACGCAGTATTTT.

This clone appeared once. The gene calls are TRBV6-1 and TRBJ2-1, with D maybe TRBD1 (6 bases). The CDR3 sequence is 14 residues long. CDR1 is MNHNS, CDR2 SASEGT, per germline. With 2 bases removed from V and 10 bases from J, the gap between germline ends came to 15 bases. The DNA for the CDR3 is TGTGCCAGCAGTGAACTACAGCGACAGGCAGAGCAGTTCTTC. Its protein is CASSELQRQAEQFF.

The chain recombines TRBV6-1 with TRBJ2-3; 7 nucleotides line up with TRBD2. V shed 8 bases and J 0 bases; nucleotides not matched to a gene: 5. The CDR3 is 14 residues long. Germline V lookup: CDR1 MNHNS, CDR2 SASEGT. CDR3 protein: CASRRLASTDTQYF. The CDR3 nucleotides read TGTGCCAGCCGACGACTAGCTAGCACAGATACGCAGTATTTT.

The chain has TRBV11-3 and TRBJ2-1, with a possible D match to TRBD2 (7 bases). The CDR3 is 11 amino acids. Germline V lookup: CDR1 SGHNT, CDR2 YENEEA. Deletions cut 5 bases from V and 12 bases from J, with 11 bases between. In nucleotides, the CDR3 is TGTGCCAGCAGCCGGAGGGGGGGGCAGTTCTTC. It translates to CASSRRGGQFF.

J is TRBJ2-5 and V is TRBV6-1, with D tentatively TRBD1 (6 bases). Germline V gene lookup returns CDR1 MNHNS and CDR2 SASEGT. This CDR3 has 13 amino acids. V lost 3 bases and J 13 bases, leaving 18 bases between the germline ends. The CDR3 DNA reads as TGTGCCAGCAGTGACCCGAACCGGGACAAGACGTACTTC. Amino acid sequence: CASSDPNRDKTYF.

Only a few counts were recorded for this clone. This chain links TRBV2 with TRBJ1-3; D call uncertain. The CDR3 is 13 residues long. V dropped 7 bases and J dropped 0 bases, with 7 bases sitting between them. Per the germline V gene, CDR1 is SNHLY and CDR2 is FYNNEI. The CDR3 here is CASKTPSGNTIYF. For the CDR3, the DNA is TGTGCCAGCAAGACACCCTCTGGAAACACCATATATTTT.

This chain connects TRBV2 to TRBJ2-7; maybe TRBD2 (5 bases). The ends were cut back, 5 bases at V and 3 bases at J, with 11 bases in the middle. Germline V gene lookup returns CDR1 SNHLY and CDR2 FYNNEI. The CDR3 contains 13 residues. The CDR3 bases are TGTGCCAGCAGTCCTAGCAGAAACTACGAGCAGTACTTC. This encodes CASSPSRNYEQYF.